These T cell receptor beta chains were read from a single sample in a study of identical twins. TCRdb independently ran MiXCR on the 5' RACE reads; one entry per CDR3 protein. The sample has about 530,000 distinct CDR3 sequences, about 16% seen once. Separately, the same data were catalogued under a study of yellow fever vaccine responses in identical twins.

The source material was CD4+ T cells sorted from blood. The receptor source for this set is a woman between 18 and 29 years old in good health. Each CDR3 is given with its conserved first and last residue. The D gene is left open where the match is weak. Clone sizes are given selectively: once, few, many, or a class where the clone is expanded.

clone size	D gene	V gene	J gene	CDR3 protein	CDR3 DNA
NA	TRBD2	TRBV29-1	TRBJ2-3	CSVELGGSGTDTQYF	TGCAGCGTTGAATTAGGCGGGAGTGGCACAGATACGCAGTATTTT
NA	TRBD1	TRBV5-1	TRBJ2-2	CASSSGQGAGELFF	TGCGCCAGCAGCTCGGGACAGGGGGCCGGGGAGCTGTTTTTT
few	TRBD2	TRBV28	TRBJ2-1	CASRLAGTNEQFF	TGTGCCAGCAGACTAGCGGGAACCAATGAGCAGTTCTTC
NA	TRBD2	TRBV10-2	TRBJ2-2	CASSERTSSGELFF	TGCGCCAGCAGTGAGAGGACTAGCAGCGGGGAGCTGTTTTTT
NA	NA	TRBV4-1	TRBJ2-7	CASSQPLGEQYF	TGCGCCAGCAGCCAGCCCCTGGGGGAGCAGTACTTC
NA	TRBD2	TRBV10-3	TRBJ2-1	CAISERAGGDNEQFF	TGTGCCATCAGTGAAAGGGCGGGAGGTGATAATGAGCAGTTCTTC
NA	NA	TRBV5-1	TRBJ2-1	CASSLAGPGNEQFF	TGCGCCAGCAGCTTGGCCGGGCCGGGGAATGAGCAGTTCTTC
NA	TRBD2	TRBV11-3	TRBJ2-3	CASSLGISGLTDTQYF	TGTGCCAGCAGCTTAGGTATTAGCGGGCTTACAGATACGCAGTATTTT
NA	TRBD1	TRBV6-5	TRBJ2-1	CASSSLGQGARKSYNEQFF	TGTGCCAGCAGTTCCCTGGGACAGGGGGCGAGGAAAAGCTACAATGAGCAGTTCTTC
few	NA	TRBV11-2	TRBJ2-6	CASKRLNHSGANVLTF	TGTGCCAGCAAAAGACTAAACCACTCTGGGGCCAACGTCCTGACTTTC
NA	TRBD2	TRBV2	TRBJ2-2	CASHREGTGELFF	TGTGCCAGCCATAGGGAGGGCACCGGGGAGCTGTTTTTT
few	NA	TRBV29-1	TRBJ2-7	CSVASSSYEQYF	TGCAGCGTTGCCAGCTCTTCCTACGAGCAGTACTTC
few	TRBD2	TRBV20-1	TRBJ2-2	CSARVTGTSGTGELFF	TGCAGTGCTAGAGTTACCGGGACTAGCGGGACCGGGGAGCTGTTTTTT
few	NA	TRBV5-1	TRBJ2-3	CASKSRGGQSTDTQYF	TGCGCCAGCAAGTCCCGTGGAGGACAGAGCACAGATACGCAGTATTTT
NA	TRBD1	TRBV9	TRBJ2-5	CASSARTGGLETQYF	TGTGCCAGCAGCGCCCGGACAGGGGGATTGGAGACCCAGTACTTC
NA	TRBD2	TRBV9	TRBJ2-3	CASSVVAGGQDTQYF	TGTGCCAGCAGCGTAGTGGCGGGAGGGCAGGATACGCAGTATTTT
many	NA	TRBV28	TRBJ1-6	CASRNQGSSYNSPLHF	TGTGCCAGCAGAAATCAGGGAAGCTCCTATAATTCACCCCTCCACTTT
few	NA	TRBV20-1	TRBJ2-1	CSELASYNEQFF	TGCAGTGAACTAGCATCTTACAATGAGCAGTTCTTC
NA	TRBD1	TRBV28	TRBJ2-1	CASSSRDRAYNEQFF	TGTGCCAGCAGTTCCCGGGACAGGGCCTACAATGAGCAGTTCTTC